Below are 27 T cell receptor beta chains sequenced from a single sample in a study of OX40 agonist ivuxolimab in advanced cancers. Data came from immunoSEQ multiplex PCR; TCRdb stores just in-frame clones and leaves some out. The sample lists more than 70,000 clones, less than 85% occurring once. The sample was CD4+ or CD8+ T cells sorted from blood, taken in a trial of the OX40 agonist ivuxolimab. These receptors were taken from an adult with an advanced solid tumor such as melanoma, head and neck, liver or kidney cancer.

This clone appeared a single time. The CDR3 loop is CASKMTGDTYEQYF. The CDR3 region has the DNA TGCGCCAGTAAGATGACAGGGGACACCTACGAGCAGTACTTC. V gene TRBV5-1 combines with J gene TRBJ2-7, with 8 bases lining up with TRBD1. V was pared by 8 bases and J by 2 bases, with 9 bases of the junction left unmatched. The CDR3 has 14 amino acids. Germline loops: CDR1 SGHRS, CDR2 YFSETQ.

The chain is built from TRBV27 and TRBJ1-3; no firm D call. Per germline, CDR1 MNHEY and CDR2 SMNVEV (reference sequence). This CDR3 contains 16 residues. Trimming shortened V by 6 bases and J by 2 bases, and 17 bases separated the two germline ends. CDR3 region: CASRSGVGSAGNTIYF. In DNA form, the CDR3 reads TGTGCCAGCAGGAGTGGGGTTGGTTCGGCTGGAAACACCATATATTTT.

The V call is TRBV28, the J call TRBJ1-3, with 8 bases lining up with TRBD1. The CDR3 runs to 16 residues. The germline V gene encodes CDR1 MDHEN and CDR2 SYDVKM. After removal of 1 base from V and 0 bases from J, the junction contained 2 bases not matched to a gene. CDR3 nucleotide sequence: TGTGCCAGCAGTTTATCCACAGGGGGCTCTGGAAACACCATATATTTT. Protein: CASSLSTGGSGNTIYF.

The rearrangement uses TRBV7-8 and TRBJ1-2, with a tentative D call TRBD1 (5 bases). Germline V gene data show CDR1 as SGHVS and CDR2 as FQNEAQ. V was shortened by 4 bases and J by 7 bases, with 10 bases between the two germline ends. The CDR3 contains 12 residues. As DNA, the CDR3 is TGTGCCAGCAGCTGGCCTGGGGGTGGCTACACCTTC. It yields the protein CASSWPGGGYTF.

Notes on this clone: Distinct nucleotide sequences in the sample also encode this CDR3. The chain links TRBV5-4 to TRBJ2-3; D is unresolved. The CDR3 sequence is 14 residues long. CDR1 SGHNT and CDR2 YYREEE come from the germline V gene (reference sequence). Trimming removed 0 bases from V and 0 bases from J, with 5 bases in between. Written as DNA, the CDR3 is TGTGCCAGCAGCTTGGGGGCAAGCACAGATACGCAGTATTTT. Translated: CASSLGASTDTQYF.

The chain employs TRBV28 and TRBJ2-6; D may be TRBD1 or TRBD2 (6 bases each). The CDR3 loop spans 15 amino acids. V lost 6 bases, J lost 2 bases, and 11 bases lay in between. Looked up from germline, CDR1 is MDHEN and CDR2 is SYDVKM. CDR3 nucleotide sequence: TGTGCCAGCAGCTCTCGGGGGCCTGGGGCCAACGTCCTGACTTTC. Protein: CASSSRGPGANVLTF.

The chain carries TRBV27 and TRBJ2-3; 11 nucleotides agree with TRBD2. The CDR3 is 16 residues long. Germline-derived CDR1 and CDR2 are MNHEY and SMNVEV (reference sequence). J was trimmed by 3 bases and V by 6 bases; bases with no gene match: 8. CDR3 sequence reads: CASSSFSGGATDTQYF. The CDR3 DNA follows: TGTGCCAGCAGCTCATTTAGCGGGGGGGCAACAGATACGCAGTATTTT.

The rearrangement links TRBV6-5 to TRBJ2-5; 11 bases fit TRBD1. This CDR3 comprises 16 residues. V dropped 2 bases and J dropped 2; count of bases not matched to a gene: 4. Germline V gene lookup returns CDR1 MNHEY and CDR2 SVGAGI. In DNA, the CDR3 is TGTGCCAGCAGTTACCGGGACAGGGGGAAACAAGAGACCCAGTACTTC. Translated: CASSYRDRGKQETQYF.

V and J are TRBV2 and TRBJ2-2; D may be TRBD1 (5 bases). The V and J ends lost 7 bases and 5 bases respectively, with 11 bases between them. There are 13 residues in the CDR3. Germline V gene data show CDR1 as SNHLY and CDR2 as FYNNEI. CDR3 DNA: TGTGCCAGCACCAAACAGGCGACCGGGGAGCTGTTTTTT. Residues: CASTKQATGELFF.

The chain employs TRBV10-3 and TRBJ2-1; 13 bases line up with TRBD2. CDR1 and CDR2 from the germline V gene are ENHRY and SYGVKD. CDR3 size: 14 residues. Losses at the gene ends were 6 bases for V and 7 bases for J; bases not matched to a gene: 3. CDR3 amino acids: CAISPGLAGNEQFF. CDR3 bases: TGTGCCATCAGCCCGGGACTAGCGGGGAATGAGCAGTTCTTC.

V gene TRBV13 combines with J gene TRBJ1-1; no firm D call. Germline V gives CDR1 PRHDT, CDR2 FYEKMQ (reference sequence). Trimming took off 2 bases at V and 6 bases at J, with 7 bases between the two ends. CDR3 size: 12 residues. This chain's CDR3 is CASSLKRAEAFF. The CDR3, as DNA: TGTGCCAGCAGCTTAAAAAGGGCTGAAGCTTTCTTT.

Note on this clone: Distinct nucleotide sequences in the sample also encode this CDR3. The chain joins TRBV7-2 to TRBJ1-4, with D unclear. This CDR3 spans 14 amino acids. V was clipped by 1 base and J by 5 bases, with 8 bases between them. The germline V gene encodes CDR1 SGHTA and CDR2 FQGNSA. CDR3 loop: CASSLGGYNEKLFF. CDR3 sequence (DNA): TGTGCCAGCAGCTTAGGGGGTTACAATGAAAAACTGTTTTTT.

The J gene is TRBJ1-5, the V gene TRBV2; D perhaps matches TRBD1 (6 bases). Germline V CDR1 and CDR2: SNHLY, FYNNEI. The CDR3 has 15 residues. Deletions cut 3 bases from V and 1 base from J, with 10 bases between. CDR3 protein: CASSDQGLSNQPQHF. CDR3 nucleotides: TGTGCCAGCAGTGACCAGGGGCTAAGCAATCAGCCCCAGCATTTT.

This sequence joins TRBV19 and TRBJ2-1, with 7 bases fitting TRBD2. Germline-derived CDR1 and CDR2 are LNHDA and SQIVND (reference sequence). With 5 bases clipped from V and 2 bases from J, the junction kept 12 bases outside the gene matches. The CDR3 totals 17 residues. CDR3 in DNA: TGTGCCAGTAGTGCGCGAGCGGGGCGAAAAACCTACAATGAGCAGTTCTTC. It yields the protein CASSARAGRKTYNEQFF.

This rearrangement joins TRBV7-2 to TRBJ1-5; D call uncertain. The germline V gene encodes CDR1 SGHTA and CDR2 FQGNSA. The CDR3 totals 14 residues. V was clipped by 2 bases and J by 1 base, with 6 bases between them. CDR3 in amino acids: CASSLYGSNQPQHF. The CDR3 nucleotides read TGTGCCAGCAGCTTATATGGGAGCAATCAGCCCCAGCATTTT.

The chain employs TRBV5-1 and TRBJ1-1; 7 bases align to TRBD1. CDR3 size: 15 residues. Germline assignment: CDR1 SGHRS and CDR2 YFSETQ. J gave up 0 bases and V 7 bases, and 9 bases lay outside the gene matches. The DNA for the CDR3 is TGCGCCAGCGGGTCCGGGACAGCCATGAACACTGAAGCTTTCTTT. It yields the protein CASGSGTAMNTEAFF.

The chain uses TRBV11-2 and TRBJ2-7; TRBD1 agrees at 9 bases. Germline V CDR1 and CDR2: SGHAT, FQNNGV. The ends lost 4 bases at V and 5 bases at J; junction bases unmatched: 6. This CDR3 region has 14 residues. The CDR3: CASSWPGQGNEQYF. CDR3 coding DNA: TGTGCCAGCAGCTGGCCGGGACAGGGAAACGAGCAGTACTTC.

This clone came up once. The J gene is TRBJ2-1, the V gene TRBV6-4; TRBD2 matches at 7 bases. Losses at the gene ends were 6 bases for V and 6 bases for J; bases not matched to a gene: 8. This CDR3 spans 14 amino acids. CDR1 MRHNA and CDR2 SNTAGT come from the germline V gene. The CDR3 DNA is TGTGCCAGCAGAGAGACTAGCCGTGGCAATGAGCAGTTCTTC. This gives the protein CASRETSRGNEQFF.

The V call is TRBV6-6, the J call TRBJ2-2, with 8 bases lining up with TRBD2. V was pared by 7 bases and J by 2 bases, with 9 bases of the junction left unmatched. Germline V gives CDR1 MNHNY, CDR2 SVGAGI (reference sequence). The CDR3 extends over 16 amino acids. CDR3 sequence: CASTGSSGSNTGELFF. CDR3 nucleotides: TGTGCCAGCACCGGGTCGAGCGGGAGTAACACCGGGGAGCTGTTTTTT.

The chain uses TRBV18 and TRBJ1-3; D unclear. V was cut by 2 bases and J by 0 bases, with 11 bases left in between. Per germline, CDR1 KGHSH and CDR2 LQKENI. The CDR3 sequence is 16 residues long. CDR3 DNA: TGTGCCAGCTCACCATCCATTGCGAGCTCTGGAAACACCATATATTTT. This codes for CASSPSIASSGNTIYF.

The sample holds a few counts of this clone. DNA for the CDR3: TGTGCCAGCAGTCAACAGGGGGCGGGGCAGTTCTTC. Protein: CASSQQGAGQFF. J is TRBJ2-1 and V is TRBV6-5; TRBD1 matches 9 bases. From germline, CDR1 is MNHEY and CDR2 SVGAGI. V lost 5 bases and J lost 12; bases outside the gene matches: 5. There are 12 residues in the CDR3.

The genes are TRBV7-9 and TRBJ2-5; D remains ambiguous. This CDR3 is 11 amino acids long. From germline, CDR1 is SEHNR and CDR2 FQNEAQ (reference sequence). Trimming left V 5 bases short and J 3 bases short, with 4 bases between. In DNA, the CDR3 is TGTGCCAGCAGCGCCAAAGAGACCCAGTACTTC. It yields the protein CASSAKETQYF.

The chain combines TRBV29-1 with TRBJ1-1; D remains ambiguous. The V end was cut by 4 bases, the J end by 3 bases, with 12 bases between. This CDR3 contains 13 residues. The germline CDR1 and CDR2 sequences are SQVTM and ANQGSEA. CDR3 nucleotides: TGCAGCGTTGTTGGCGTCGGCCACACTGAAGCTTTCTTT. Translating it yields CSVVGVGHTEAFF.

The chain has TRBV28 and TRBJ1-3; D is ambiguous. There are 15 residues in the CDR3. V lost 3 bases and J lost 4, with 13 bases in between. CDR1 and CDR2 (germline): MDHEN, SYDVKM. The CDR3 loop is CASSFHSGTGNTIYF. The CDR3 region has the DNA TGTGCCAGCAGTTTTCATTCTGGAACCGGAAACACCATATATTTT.

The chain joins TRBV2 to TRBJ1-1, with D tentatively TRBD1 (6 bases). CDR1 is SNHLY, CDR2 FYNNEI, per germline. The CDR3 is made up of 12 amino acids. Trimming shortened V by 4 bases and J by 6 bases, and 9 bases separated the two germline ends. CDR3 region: CASSAGVSEAFF. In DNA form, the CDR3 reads TGTGCCAGCAGTGCAGGGGTCTCTGAAGCTTTCTTT.

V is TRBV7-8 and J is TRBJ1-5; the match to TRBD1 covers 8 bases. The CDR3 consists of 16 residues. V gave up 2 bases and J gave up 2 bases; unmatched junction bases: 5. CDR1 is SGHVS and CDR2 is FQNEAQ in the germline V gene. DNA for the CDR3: TGTGCCAGCAGCTTACAGGGGGCGTGGGGCAATCAGCCCCAGCATTTT. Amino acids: CASSLQGAWGNQPQHF.

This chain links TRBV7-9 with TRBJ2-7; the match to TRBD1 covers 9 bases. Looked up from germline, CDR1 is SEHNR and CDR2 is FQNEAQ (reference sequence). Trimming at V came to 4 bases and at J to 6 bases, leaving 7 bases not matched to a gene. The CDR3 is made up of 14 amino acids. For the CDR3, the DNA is TGTGCCAGCAGCTCGCCGGGACAGGGATCCGAGCAGTACGTC. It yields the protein CASSSPGQGSEQYV.